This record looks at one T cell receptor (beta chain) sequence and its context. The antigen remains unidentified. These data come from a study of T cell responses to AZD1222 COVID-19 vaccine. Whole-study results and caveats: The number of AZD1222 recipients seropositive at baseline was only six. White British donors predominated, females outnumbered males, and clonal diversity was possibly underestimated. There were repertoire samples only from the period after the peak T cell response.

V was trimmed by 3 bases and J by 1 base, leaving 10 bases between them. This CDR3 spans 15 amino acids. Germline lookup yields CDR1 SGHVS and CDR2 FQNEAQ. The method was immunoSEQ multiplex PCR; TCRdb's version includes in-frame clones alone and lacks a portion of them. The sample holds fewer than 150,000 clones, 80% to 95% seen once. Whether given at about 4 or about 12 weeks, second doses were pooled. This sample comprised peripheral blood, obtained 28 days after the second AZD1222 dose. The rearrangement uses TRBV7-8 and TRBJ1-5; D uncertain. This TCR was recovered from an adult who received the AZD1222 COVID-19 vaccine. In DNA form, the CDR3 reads TGTGCCAGCAGCTTCGAGGTGGGAAGCAATCAGCCCCAGCATTTT. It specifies CASSFEVGSNQPQHF.